This T cell receptor (beta chain) was captured in a study of CD8 T cell repertoires and HIV-1 epitope variants. About the study: Controls included no peptide, Ebola AY9 epitope, and a CMV, EBV, flu pool. Study-wide findings and caveats: Roughly 5 clonotypes recognized Nef KF9, one HW9, none TAALDMSHF. Only beta chains were identified, marking proliferation to antigen, not function.

This table comes from immunoSEQ multiplex PCR, and its TCRdb copy is limited to in-frame clones, with some not included. Of about 2,600 clones listed, around three fifths are singletons. As regards this clone: The target antigen is unknown.

The specimen sequenced was cultured CD8+ T cells derived from PBMCs. This TCR derives from a male donor with HIV.

As DNA, the CDR3 is TGTGCCAGCAGCGTAAACTTGGATAGGAACACTGAAGCTTTCTTT. As protein: CASSVNLDRNTEAFF. This rearrangement joins TRBV2 to TRBJ1-1, with D uncertain. The length of the CDR3 is 15 residues. CDR1 is SNHLY and CDR2 is FYNNEI in the germline V gene. The V end was cut by 6 bases, the J end by 1 base, with 15 bases between.